The 20 T cell receptor beta chains in this list originate from one sample, sequenced in a study of blood T cell repertoires in COVID-19. Assay used: immunoSEQ multiplex PCR; TCRdb lists only in-frame clones, some missing. The data hold fewer than 250,000 clones, with about four fifths observed a single time. The material sequenced was peripheral blood. The receptors were gathered from a woman between 40 and 55 years old with active or convalescent COVID-19.

This clone has a handful of counts. This rearrangement joins TRBV3-1 (or the pseudogene TRBV3-2) to TRBJ1-2, with a weak D call TRBD1 (6 bases). The V gene lost 3 bases and the J gene lost 6 bases, with 14 bases spanning the gap. CDR1 is LGHDT, CDR2 YNNKEL, per germline (reference sequence). This CDR3 has 14 residues. CDR3 sequence: CASSHADRSHGYTF. In DNA form, the CDR3 reads TGTGCCAGCAGCCATGCCGACAGGTCCCATGGCTACACCTTC.

This clone appeared once. The V gene is TRBV4-2, the J gene TRBJ1-2; D unclear. This CDR3 is 14 amino acids long. Germline-derived CDR1 and CDR2 are LGHNA and YNFKEQ. Trimming pared 0 bases from V and 8 bases from J, leaving 13 bases between. In nucleotides, the CDR3 is TGTGCCAGCAGCCAAGACGTCAGCCCGGGAGGCTACACCTTC. Its protein product is CASSQDVSPGGYTF.

The chain recombines TRBV7-9 with TRBJ2-7; D is ambiguous. The germline CDR1 and CDR2 sequences are SEHNR and FQNEAQ (reference sequence). The CDR3 is made up of 13 amino acids. V was clipped by 4 bases and J by 0 bases, with 7 bases between them. CDR3 DNA sequence: TGTGCCAGCAGCTCCGTTTCCTCCTACGAGCAGTACTTC. Its translation: CASSSVSSYEQYF.

The V and J genes are TRBV28 and TRBJ2-7, with TRBD1 identical over 9 bases. This CDR3 spans 14 amino acids. The germline V gene has CDR1 MDHEN and CDR2 SYDVKM. The trim removed 6 bases at V and 3 bases at J, leaving 6 bases unmatched. The CDR3 region is CASRPVTGGYEQYF. The CDR3 coding sequence is TGTGCCAGCAGGCCCGTGACAGGGGGCTACGAGCAGTACTTC.

This clone came up once. The genes are TRBV4-1 and TRBJ1-4, with 8 bases that match TRBD1. The length of the CDR3 is 16 residues. Trimming at V came to 0 bases and at J to 3 bases, leaving 3 bases not matched to a gene. Germline values: CDR1 MGHRA, CDR2 YSYEKL. The chain's CDR3 is CASSQDGTGPNEKLFF. In DNA form, the CDR3 reads TGCGCCAGCAGCCAAGATGGGACAGGCCCTAATGAAAAACTGTTTTTT.

This clone was counted once. The chain is built from TRBV7-2 and TRBJ2-5; possible D gene TRBD2, 7 bases. The CDR3 is made up of 16 amino acids. Germline CDR1 is SGHTA and CDR2 is FQGNSA. Trimming stripped 4 bases from V and 2 bases from J, with 17 bases between. The CDR3 DNA is TGTGCCAGCAGCTCCGAGGGGGGGTGGTTTCAAGAGACCCAGTACTTC. Amino acid sequence: CASSSEGGWFQETQYF.

The V call is TRBV9, the J call TRBJ1-1; TRBD1 matches 10 bases. The CDR3 extends over 16 amino acids. Germline trimming cut 3 bases from V and 0 bases from J; bases unmatched to any gene: 5. Germline CDR1 and CDR2: SGDLS and YYNGEE. CDR3 coding DNA: TGTGCCAGCAGCGCCGGGACAGGGGCGTTGAACACTGAAGCTTTCTTT. It is translated as CASSAGTGALNTEAFF. Based on the CDR3 plus reference TRBV9 and TRBJ1-1, the full variable domain is DSGVTQTPKHLITATGQRVTLRCSPRSGDLSVYWYQQSLDQGLQFLIQYYNGEERAKGNILERFSAQQFPDLHSELNLSSLELGDSALYFCASSAGTGALNTEAFFGQGTRLTVV.

The rearrangement joins TRBV5-1 to TRBJ2-3; 9 bases line up with TRBD2. V lost 4 bases and J lost 2; bases outside the gene matches: 11. From germline, CDR1 is SGHRS and CDR2 YFSETQ. The CDR3 has 17 amino acids. For the CDR3, the DNA is TGCGCCAGCAGCCCTTGGGATAGCGGGAGCCTCACAGATACGCAGTATTTT. Residues: CASSPWDSGSLTDTQYF.

V gene TRBV4-2 combines with J gene TRBJ1-3; 7 positions match TRBD1. The CDR3 has 16 amino acids. Germline V CDR1 and CDR2: LGHNA, YNFKEQ. With V trimmed by 1 base and J by 0 bases, 3 bases remained unmatched. The CDR3: CASSQGDRPSGNTIYF. As DNA, the CDR3 is TGTGCCAGCAGCCAAGGGGACAGACCCTCTGGAAACACCATATATTTT.

This chain connects TRBV21-1 to TRBJ2-7; the table calls TRBD2, which could not be checked here. TRBV21-1 is flagged as a pseudogene. There are 16 residues in the CDR3. The CDR3 loop reads CASSKGGSSGAYEQYF. CDR3 nucleotide sequence: TGTGCCAGCAGCAAAGGGGGAAGTAGCGGGGCGTACGAGCAGTACTTC.

The rearrangement uses TRBV12-3 or TRBV12-4 and TRBJ1-2; D remains ambiguous. Trimming pared 2 bases from V and 5 bases from J, leaving 6 bases between. There are 12 residues in the CDR3. CDR3 nucleotide sequence: TGTGCCAGCAGTTTAACCAGATATGGCTACACCTTC. Translating gives CASSLTRYGYTF.

This sequence joins TRBV7-8 and TRBJ1-2; D is perhaps TRBD1 (5 bases). Trimming cost V 1 base and J 5 bases, with 17 bases left between them. CDR1 is SGHVS, CDR2 FQNEAQ, per germline. The CDR3 sequence is 16 residues long. The CDR3 region has the DNA TGTGCCAGCAGCTTAGATGGGGCAGGCGCCGCGTATGGCTACACCTTC. Protein: CASSLDGAGAAYGYTF.

This chain connects TRBV4-3 to TRBJ2-7, with D uncertain. V lost 0 bases, J lost 5 bases, and 14 bases lay in between. Germline CDR1 and CDR2: LGHNA and YSLEER. The CDR3 is 15 amino acids. CDR3 residues: CASSQEVNSHHEQYF. CDR3 DNA: TGCGCCAGCAGCCAAGAGGTGAACAGTCACCACGAGCAGTACTTC.

The CDR3 region has the DNA TGTGCCAGCAGCTTACTAGCGGGAGGTGGGACCGGGGAGCTGTTTTTT. This translates into CASSLLAGGGTGELFF. The chain links TRBV7-6 to TRBJ2-2; TRBD2 matches at 11 bases. Trimming took 2 bases from V and 5 from J; bases not matched to a gene: 4. Per germline, CDR1 SGHVS and CDR2 FNYEAQ. This CDR3 comprises 16 residues.

This rearrangement joins TRBV21-1 to TRBJ2-1; the DNA was not compared with TRBD2, the D call given in the table. TRBV21-1 is described as a pseudogene. This CDR3 spans 14 amino acids. As DNA, the CDR3 is TGTGCCAGCACCAGACTTCCCCTTGGCAATGAGCAGTTCTTC. Protein product: CASTRLPLGNEQFF.

The rearrangement links TRBV30 to TRBJ2-1; D is unclear. This CDR3 comprises 13 residues. Trimming left V 3 bases short and J 6 bases short, with 12 bases between. The germline V gene encodes CDR1 GTSNPN and CDR2 SVGIG (reference sequence). CDR3 nucleotides: TGTGCCTGGAGCCAGTATCCCCCCAATGAGCAGTTCTTC. Protein: CAWSQYPPNEQFF. The full variable domain, its missing parts supplied by reference TRBV30 and TRBJ2-1, is SQTIHQWPATLVQPVGSPLSLECTVEGTSNPNLYWYRQAAGRGLQLLFYSVGIGQISSEVPQNLSASRPQDRQFILSSKKLLLSDSGFYLCAWSQYPPNEQFFGPGTRLTVL.

The rearrangement joins TRBV4-3 to TRBJ2-7, with D hard to call. Germline V gene data show CDR1 as LGHNA and CDR2 as YSLEER. Trimming left V 1 base short and J 1 base short, with 8 bases between. The CDR3 loop spans 14 amino acids. DNA for the CDR3: TGCGCCAGCAGCCAAGTTCACGGGTCCTACGAGCAGTACTTC. Translated, it gives CASSQVHGSYEQYF.

As concerns this clone: The same CDR3 arises from other DNA sequences in this sample as well. The chain carries TRBV28 and TRBJ2-7, with 11 bases that match TRBD1. CDR3 size: 15 residues. Germline CDR1 and CDR2: MDHEN and SYDVKM. The V gene end was trimmed by 4 bases and the J gene end by 2 bases; junction bases not matched to a gene: 4. This CDR3 is CASSSPGQGAYEQYF. The DNA for the CDR3 is TGTGCCAGCAGTTCACCGGGACAGGGGGCCTACGAGCAGTACTTC.

The CDR3 DNA is TGTGCCAGTAGTCTGGCAGGCTTAGCCAAAAACATTCAGTACTTC. It encodes CASSLAGLAKNIQYF. The chain carries TRBV19 and TRBJ2-4; D is uncertain. V was trimmed by 5 bases and J by 0 bases, leaving 11 bases between them. The CDR3 has 15 amino acids. Per the germline V gene, CDR1 is LNHDA and CDR2 is SQIVND (reference sequence).

CDR3 region: CASGGYNQPQHF. The CDR3 DNA reads TGTGCCAGCGGGGGGTACAATCAGCCCCAGCATTTT. The J gene is TRBJ1-5, the V gene TRBV6-6; possible D gene TRBD1, 5 bases. The CDR3 is made up of 12 amino acids. Trimming took off 8 bases at V and 3 bases at J, with 8 bases between the two ends. Germline assignment: CDR1 MNHNY and CDR2 SVGAGI (reference sequence).